This paragraph covers one T cell receptor beta chain sequence. TCRdb called the RT-PCR reads again in MiXCR, with one record for every CDR3 protein. This sample has around 240,000 distinct CDR3 sequences, with 13% to 15% found just once. The entry originates in a study of patients and donors after allogeneic stem cell transplantation. This receptor was obtained from a human donor who was either an allogeneic HSCT recipient or a stem cell or donor lymphocyte infusion donor (not recorded which). It is not recorded whose cells these are; they may come from a transplant donor. The specimen was blood, either unsorted or a sorted T cell fraction (not recorded which).

CDR3 nucleotides: TGTGCCACCAGTGATCCAACTTGGGGGGATGAGCAGTTCTTC. This sequence encodes CATSDPTWGDEQFF. The gene calls are TRBV24-1 and TRBJ2-1; D is possibly TRBD2 (6 bases). The germline V and J ends were trimmed by 3 bases and 8 bases, with 13 bases remaining between them. The CDR3 covers 14 residues. The germline CDR1 and CDR2 sequences are KGHDR and SFDVKD.